This T cell receptor (beta chain) was observed in a study of CD8+CD57+ T cells in acquired aplastic anemia. Overall study context: An average of roughly 2.9 ug of DNA was obtained from sorted CD4+ and CD8+ cells. Study-level points and caveats: The number of CD8+ CDR3 sequences shared by patients and controls was twenty-nine.

This clonotype showed up many times. Its antigen is undetermined. Patients selected for sequencing had displayed CD8+CD57+ cell expansion by flow cytometry. The germline V gene encodes CDR1 MGHDK and CDR2 SYGVNS. J gave up 5 bases and V 4 bases, and 5 bases lay outside the gene matches. There are 15 residues in the CDR3. Template material for TCR beta VDJ and CDR3 profiling consisted of genomic DNA. MiXCR, applied by TCRdb to the reads, yields one record per CDR3 protein. The table records under 500,000 distinct CDR3 sequences, about a third of them present only once. Sequencing was done on a sample of sorted CD4+, CD8+, or CD8+CD57+ T cells (not recorded which) from PBMCs. J is TRBJ2-3 and V is TRBV25-1; 11 bases map to TRBD2. The TCR sequence derives from a human donor with aplastic anemia. CDR3 sequence reads: CASSGISGGVDTQYF. CDR3 nucleotide sequence: TGTGCCAGCAGTGGTATTAGCGGGGGGGTAGATACGCAGTATTTT.